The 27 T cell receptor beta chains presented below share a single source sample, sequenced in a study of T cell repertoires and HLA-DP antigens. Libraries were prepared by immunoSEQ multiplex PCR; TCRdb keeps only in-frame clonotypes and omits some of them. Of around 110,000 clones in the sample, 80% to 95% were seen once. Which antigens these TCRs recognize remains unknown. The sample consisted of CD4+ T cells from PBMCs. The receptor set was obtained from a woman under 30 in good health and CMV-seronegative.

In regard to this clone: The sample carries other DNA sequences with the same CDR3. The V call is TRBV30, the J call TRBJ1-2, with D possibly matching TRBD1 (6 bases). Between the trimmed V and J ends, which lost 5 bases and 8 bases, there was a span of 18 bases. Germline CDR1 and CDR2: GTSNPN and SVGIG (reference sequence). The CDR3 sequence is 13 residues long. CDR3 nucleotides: TGTGCCTGGGAATGGGGGCAAGGGGGGGGCTACACCTTC. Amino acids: CAWEWGQGGGYTF.

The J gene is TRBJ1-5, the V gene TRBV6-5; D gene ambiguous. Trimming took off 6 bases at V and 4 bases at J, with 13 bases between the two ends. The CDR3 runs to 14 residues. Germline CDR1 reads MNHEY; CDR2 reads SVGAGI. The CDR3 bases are TGTGCCAGCAGCCTCTCCGGGAGGAATCAGCCCCAGCATTTT. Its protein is CASSLSGRNQPQHF.

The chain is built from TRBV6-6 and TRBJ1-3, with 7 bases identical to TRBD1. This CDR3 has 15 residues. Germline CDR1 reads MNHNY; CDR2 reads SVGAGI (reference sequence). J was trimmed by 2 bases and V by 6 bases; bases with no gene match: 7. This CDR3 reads CASRVDRETGNTIYF. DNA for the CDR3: TGTGCCAGCAGGGTTGACAGGGAGACTGGAAACACCATATATTTT.

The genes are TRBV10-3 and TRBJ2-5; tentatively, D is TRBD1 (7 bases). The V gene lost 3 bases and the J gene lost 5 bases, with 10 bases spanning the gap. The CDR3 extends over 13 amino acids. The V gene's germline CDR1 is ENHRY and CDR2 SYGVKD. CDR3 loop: CAISEQGRETQYF. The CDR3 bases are TGTGCCATCAGTGAACAGGGGAGGGAGACCCAGTACTTC.

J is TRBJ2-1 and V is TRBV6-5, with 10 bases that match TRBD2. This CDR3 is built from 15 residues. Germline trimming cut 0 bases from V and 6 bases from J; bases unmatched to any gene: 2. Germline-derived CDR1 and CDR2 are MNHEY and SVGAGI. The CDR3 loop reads CASSYSSGRANEQFF. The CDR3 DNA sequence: TGTGCCAGCAGTTACTCGAGCGGGAGGGCCAATGAGCAGTTCTTC.

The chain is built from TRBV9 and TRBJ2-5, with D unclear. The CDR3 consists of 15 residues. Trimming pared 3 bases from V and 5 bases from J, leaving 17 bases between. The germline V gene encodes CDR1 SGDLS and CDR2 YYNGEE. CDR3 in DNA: TGTGCCAGCAGCGGAACAAGCGAACCCTCGGAGACCCAGTACTTC. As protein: CASSGTSEPSETQYF.

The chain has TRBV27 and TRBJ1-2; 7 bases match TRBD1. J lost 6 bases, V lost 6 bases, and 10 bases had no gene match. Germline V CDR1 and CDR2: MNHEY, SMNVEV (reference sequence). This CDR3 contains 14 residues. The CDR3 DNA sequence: TGTGCCAGCAGAAAGCCCGGACAGGACAATGGCTACACCTTC. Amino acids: CASRKPGQDNGYTF.

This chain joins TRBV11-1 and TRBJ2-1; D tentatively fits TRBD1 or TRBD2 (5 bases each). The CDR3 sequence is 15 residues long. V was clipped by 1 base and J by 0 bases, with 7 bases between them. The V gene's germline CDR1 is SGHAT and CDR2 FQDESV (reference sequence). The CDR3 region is CASSLDGTSYNEQFF. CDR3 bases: TGTGCCAGCAGCTTAGATGGGACCTCCTACAATGAGCAGTTCTTC.

CDR3: CASSARDSRDTGELFF. CDR3 nucleotides: TGTGCCAGCAGTGCCCGGGACAGTCGTGACACCGGGGAGCTGTTTTTT. This chain joins TRBV6-1 and TRBJ2-2; TRBD1 matches 7 bases. This CDR3 has 16 amino acids. V was pared by 4 bases and J by 3 bases, with 8 bases of the junction left unmatched. Germline CDR1 and CDR2: MNHNS and SASEGT.

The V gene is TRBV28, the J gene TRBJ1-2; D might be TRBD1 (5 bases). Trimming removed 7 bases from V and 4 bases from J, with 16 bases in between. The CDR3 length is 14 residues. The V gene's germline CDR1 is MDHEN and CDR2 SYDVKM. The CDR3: CASTQIDRSYGYTF. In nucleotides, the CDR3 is TGTGCCAGCACCCAGATAGACAGATCCTATGGCTACACCTTC.

CDR3 in DNA: TGCGCCAGCAGCTTGGTTTTGGGACAGGTCACAGATACGCAGTATTTT. It translates to CASSLVLGQVTDTQYF. This chain uses TRBV5-1 with TRBJ2-3; 8 bases are shared with TRBD1. J lost 2 bases, V lost 0 bases, and 5 bases had no gene match. The CDR3 contains 16 residues. The V gene's germline CDR1 is SGHRS and CDR2 YFSETQ.

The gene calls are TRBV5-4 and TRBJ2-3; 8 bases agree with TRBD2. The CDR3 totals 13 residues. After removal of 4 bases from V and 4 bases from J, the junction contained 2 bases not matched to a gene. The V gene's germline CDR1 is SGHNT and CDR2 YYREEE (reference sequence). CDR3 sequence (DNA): TGTGCCAGCAGCCGGGGGGGTCCAGATACGCAGTATTTT. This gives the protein CASSRGGPDTQYF.

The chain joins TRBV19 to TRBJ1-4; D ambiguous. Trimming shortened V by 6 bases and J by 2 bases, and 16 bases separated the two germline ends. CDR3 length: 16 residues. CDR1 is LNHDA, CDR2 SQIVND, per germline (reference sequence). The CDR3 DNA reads TGTGCCAGTAGCATGTTGTTGGGGAATACTAATGAAAAACTGTTTTTT. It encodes CASSMLLGNTNEKLFF.

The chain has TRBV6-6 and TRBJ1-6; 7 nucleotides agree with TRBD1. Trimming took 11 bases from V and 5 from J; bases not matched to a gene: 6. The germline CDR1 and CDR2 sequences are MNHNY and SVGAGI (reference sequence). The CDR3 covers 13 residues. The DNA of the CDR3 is TGTGCCGGCCGGGACAGCAATAATTCACCCCTCCACTTT. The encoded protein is CAGRDSNNSPLHF.

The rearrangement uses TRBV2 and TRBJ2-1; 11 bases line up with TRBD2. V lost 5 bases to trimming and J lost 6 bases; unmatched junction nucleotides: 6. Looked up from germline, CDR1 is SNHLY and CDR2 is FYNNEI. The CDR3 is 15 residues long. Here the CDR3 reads CASSSLAGGGNEQFF. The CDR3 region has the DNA TGTGCCAGCAGTTCCCTAGCGGGAGGAGGCAATGAGCAGTTCTTC. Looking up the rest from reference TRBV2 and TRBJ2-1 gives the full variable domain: EPEVTQTPSHQVTQMGQEVILRCVPISNHLYFYWYRQILGQKVEFLVSFYNNEISEKSEIFDDQFSVERPDGSNFTLKIRSTKLEDSAMYFCASSSLAGGGNEQFFGPGTRLTVL.

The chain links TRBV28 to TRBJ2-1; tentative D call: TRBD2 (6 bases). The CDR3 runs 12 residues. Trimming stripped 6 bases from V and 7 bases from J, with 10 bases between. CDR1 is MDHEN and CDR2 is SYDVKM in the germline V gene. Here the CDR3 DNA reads TGTGCCAGCAGGGCTGGGGGGAATGAGCAGTTCTTC. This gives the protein CASRAGGNEQFF.

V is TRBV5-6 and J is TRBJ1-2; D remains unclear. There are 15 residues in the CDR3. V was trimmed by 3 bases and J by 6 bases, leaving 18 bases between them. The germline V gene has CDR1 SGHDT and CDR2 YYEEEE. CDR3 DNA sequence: TGTGCCAGCAGCTCGATACTGCGGGGTGAGGATGGCTACACCTTC. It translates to CASSSILRGEDGYTF.

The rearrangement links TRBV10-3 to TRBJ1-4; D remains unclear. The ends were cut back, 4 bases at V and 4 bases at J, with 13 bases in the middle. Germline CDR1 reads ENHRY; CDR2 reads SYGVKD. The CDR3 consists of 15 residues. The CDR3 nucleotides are TGTGCCATCAGTGCCGGAGCCGGGTATAATGAAAAACTGTTTTTT. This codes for CAISAGAGYNEKLFF.

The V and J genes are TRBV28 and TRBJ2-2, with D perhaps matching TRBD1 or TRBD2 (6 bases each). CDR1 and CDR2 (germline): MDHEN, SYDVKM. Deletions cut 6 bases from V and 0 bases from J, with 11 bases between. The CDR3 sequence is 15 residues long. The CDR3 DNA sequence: TGTGCCAGCAGCCTCCGGGGGCCGAACACCGGGGAGCTGTTTTTT. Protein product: CASSLRGPNTGELFF.

This chain's CDR3 is CASSTGPQETQYF. The CDR3 bases are TGTGCCAGCAGCACCGGGCCCCAAGAGACCCAGTACTTC. The V call is TRBV7-2, the J call TRBJ2-5; D remains ambiguous. Trimming took 5 bases from V and 1 from J, leaving 8 bases between them. Germline V gene data show CDR1 as SGHTA and CDR2 as FQGNSA. The CDR3 is 13 residues long.

The CDR3 spells CASSFDRMHTGELFF. CDR3 DNA sequence: TGCGCCAGCAGCTTCGACAGGATGCACACCGGGGAGCTGTTTTTT. This chain links TRBV5-1 with TRBJ2-2, with TRBD1 as a possible D gene (6 bases). The CDR3 spans 15 residues. Germline CDR1 and CDR2: SGHRS and YFSETQ. V lost 2 bases to trimming and J lost 3 bases, with 11 bases between them.

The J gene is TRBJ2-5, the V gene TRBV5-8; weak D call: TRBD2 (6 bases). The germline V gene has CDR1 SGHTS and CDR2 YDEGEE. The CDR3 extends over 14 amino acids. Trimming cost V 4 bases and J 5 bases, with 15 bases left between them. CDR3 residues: CASSPDGGWETQYF. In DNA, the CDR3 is TGTGCCAGCAGCCCGGACGGGGGATGGGAGACCCAGTACTTC.

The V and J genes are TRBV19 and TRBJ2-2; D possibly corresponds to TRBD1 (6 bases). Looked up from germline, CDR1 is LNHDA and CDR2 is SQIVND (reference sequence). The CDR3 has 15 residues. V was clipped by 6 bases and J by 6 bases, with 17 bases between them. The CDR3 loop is CASSFRAGVAGELFF. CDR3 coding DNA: TGTGCCAGTAGCTTTCGGGCAGGGGTCGCCGGGGAGCTGTTTTTT.

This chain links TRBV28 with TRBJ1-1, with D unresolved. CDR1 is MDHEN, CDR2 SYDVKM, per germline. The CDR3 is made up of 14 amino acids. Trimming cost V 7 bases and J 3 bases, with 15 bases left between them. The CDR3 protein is CASTQTGRYTEAFF. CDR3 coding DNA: TGTGCCAGCACCCAAACCGGACGGTACACTGAAGCTTTCTTT.

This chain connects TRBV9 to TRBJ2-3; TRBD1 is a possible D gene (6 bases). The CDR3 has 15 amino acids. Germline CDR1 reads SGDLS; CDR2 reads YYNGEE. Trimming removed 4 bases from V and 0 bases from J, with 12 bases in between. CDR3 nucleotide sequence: TGTGCCAGCAGCAGTAGACAGGCTAGCACAGATACGCAGTATTTT. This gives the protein CASSSRQASTDTQYF.

The CDR3 nucleotides are TGTGCCATCACTTCCAACTACAATGAGCAGTTCTTC. Its translation: CAITSNYNEQFF. The V gene is TRBV10-3, the J gene TRBJ2-1; unclear D gene. Germline V gene sequence: CDR1 ENHRY, CDR2 SYGVKD. The CDR3 has 12 residues. The V and J ends lost 7 bases and 3 bases respectively, with 7 bases between them.

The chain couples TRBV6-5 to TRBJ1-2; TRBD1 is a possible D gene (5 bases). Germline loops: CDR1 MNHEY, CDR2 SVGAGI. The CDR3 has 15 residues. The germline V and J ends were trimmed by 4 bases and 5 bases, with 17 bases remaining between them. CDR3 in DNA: TGTGCCAGCAGTTCCCTGATGAGAGGGGATTATGGCTACACCTTC. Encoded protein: CASSSLMRGDYGYTF.